The clone carrying this T cell receptor (beta chain) was detected ten times or more. Its matching antigen is unknown. The CDR3 is 16 amino acids. Trimming pared 0 bases from V and 4 bases from J, leaving 16 bases between. CDR1 SGDLS and CDR2 YYNGEE come from the germline V gene. TCR beta CDR3 regions were amplified from RNA. First-round RT-PCR with HTBI primers amplified the TCR CDR3 region. TCRdb reanalysed the multiplex PCR reads using MiXCR and keeps one entry per CDR3 protein. Of roughly 290,000 distinct CDR3 sequences detected, 15% to 20% appear once; the ten largest clones hold around 57%. This sample is drawn from a study of T cells in Graves' hyperthyroidism and ophthalmopathy. With duration under 3 months, ophthalmopathy was active: Clinical Activity Score at least 3, NOSPECS at least 4. Orbital computed tomography and thyroid ultrasound, together with serum TRAb and thyroxine and clinical symptoms, were used for diagnoses. 10 ml fresh peripheral blood yielded the PBMCs.

Study-wide findings and caveats: Blood shared most expanded thyroid clonotypes above 0.001.

The sample comprised blood. This receptor was identified in a woman in her sixties or seventies with Graves' ophthalmopathy. The rearrangement uses TRBV9 and TRBJ1-1; D uncertain. For the CDR3, the DNA is TGTGCCAGCAGCGTAGCTGAGGTCCCCCACCCCACTGAAGCTTTCTTT. It yields the protein CASSVAEVPHPTEAFF.